Listed below are T cell receptor beta chains from one sample, sequenced in a study of Ad26.COV2.S vaccination and SARS-CoV-2 variants. Sequencing was performed with immunoSEQ multiplex PCR; in TCRdb, only in-frame clones are kept and a portion is missing. The table shows more than 300,000 clones, with over 80% occurring only once. Sequences were derived from peripheral blood, sampled in a trial of Ad26.COV2.S vaccine versus placebo. Receptors originate from a person between 18 and 65 years old who received the Ad26.COV2.S COVID-19 vaccine or a placebo. The CDR3 runs from the conserved cysteine through the conserved F or W. D genes are given only for firm matches. Clone size, where shown, is once, few, many, or a class for clones that have expanded.

TRBJ2-3 | - | 13 | TRBD1 | TRBV2 | TGTGCCAGCAGTCGACAGGGACCAGATACGCAGTATTTT | CASSRQGPDTQYF
TRBJ2-3 | - | 15 | TRBD2 | TRBV5-1 | TGCGCCAGCAGCTTCCGGGGGGGACGGACAGATACGCAGTATTTT | CASSFRGGRTDTQYF
TRBJ2-3 | - | 12 | - | TRBV27 | TGTGCCAGCAGTTCGGCGGCAGATACGCAGTATTTT | CASSSAADTQYF
TRBJ1-1 | - | 11 | - | TRBV2 | TGTGCCAGCAGTGCTCACAGTGAAGCTTTCTTT | CASSAHSEAFF
TRBJ2-7 | - | 15 | - | TRBV5-5 | TGTGCCAGCAGCTCCCCCCCGACAGAAACCTACGAGCAGTACTTC | CASSSPPTETYEQYF
TRBJ2-2 | few | 14 | TRBD1 | TRBV18 | TGTGCCAGCTCACCCCCGACAGGGTACGGGGAGCTGTTTTTT | CASSPPTGYGELFF
TRBJ2-2 | - | 17 | TRBD1 | TRBV19 | TGTGCCAGTAGTCACGGGACAGGGGGAGTAGCCCCCGGGGAGCTGTTTTTT | CASSHGTGGVAPGELFF
TRBJ2-3 | - | 15 | TRBD2 | TRBV5-4 | TGTGCCAGCAGTAGGGAGGGCGGCCACACAGATACGCAGTATTTT | CASSREGGHTDTQYF
TRBJ2-4 | - | 15 | - | TRBV2 | TGTGCCAGCAGCAGGGAGGTTTTTGCCAAAAACATTCAGTACTTC | CASSREVFAKNIQYF
TRBJ2-6 | - | 16 | - | TRBV14 | TGTGCCAGCAGGGGAACAGGGCTAGGTGGGGCCAACGTCCTGACTTTC | CASRGTGLGGANVLTF
TRBJ1-3 | - | 16 | - | TRBV18 | TGTGCCAGCTCACCTGATTCGACAGATTCCGGAAACACCATATATTTT | CASSPDSTDSGNTIYF
TRBJ1-6 | few | 14 | - | TRBV9 | TGTGCCAGCAGCGTAGGATGGGGGGATTCACCCCTCCACTTT | CASSVGWGDSPLHF
TRBJ1-5 | - | 15 | TRBD1 | TRBV28 | TGTGCCAGCAGGACGGGACAGGGATACAATCAGCCCCAGCATTTT | CASRTGQGYNQPQHF
TRBJ2-3 | few | 16 | - | TRBV28 | TGTGCCAGCAGCCCCACTTGGGGTTGGGGCACAGATACGCAGTATTTT | CASSPTWGWGTDTQYF
TRBJ1-2 | - | 14 | - | TRBV5-1 | TGCGCCAGCAGCTTGGATGGCGAGGGCTATGGCTACACCTTC | CASSLDGEGYGYTF
TRBJ2-5 | - | 14 | - | TRBV27 | TGTGCCAGCAGTTTCGGGGCAACCCAAGAGACCCAGTACTTC | CASSFGATQETQYF
TRBJ2-5 | - | 15 | TRBD2 | TRBV7-2 | TGTGCCAGCAGCCGCGGGGGTAGCGGGCAAGAGACCCAGTACTTC | CASSRGGSGQETQYF
TRBJ2-7 | - | 14 | TRBD1 | TRBV24-1 | TGTGCCACCAGTGATTCGGACAGGTACTACGAGCAGTACTTC | CATSDSDRYYEQYF
TRBJ1-1 | once | 16 | TRBD1 | TRBV5-5 | TGTGCCAGCAGCTTTGCAGGGGGCGCGGGGAACACTGAAGCTTTCTTT | CASSFAGGAGNTEAFF
TRBJ2-7 | once | 14 | TRBD2 | TRBV28 | TGTGCCAGCAGACCACTAGCGGGTCGATCCGAGCAGTACTTC | CASRPLAGRSEQYF
TRBJ2-2 | - | 14 | - | TRBV24-1 | TGTGCCACCAGTGGCGGGACAGCAACCGGGGAGCTGTTTTTT | CATSGGTATGELFF
TRBJ1-2 | - | 14 | - | TRBV28 | TGTGCCAGCAGTTTAGGATACCAGGGAGATGGCTACACCTTC | CASSLGYQGDGYTF
TRBJ1-1 | - | 13 | - | TRBV12-3/TRBV12-4 | TGTGCCAGCAGTGGACAGCCGAACACTGAAGCTTTCTTT | CASSGQPNTEAFF
TRBJ1-5 | few | 15 | - | TRBV6-4 | TGTGCCAGCAGTGACTCGAGTGGATCTAATCAGCCCCAGCATTTT | CASSDSSGSNQPQHF
TRBJ2-5 | - | 14 | TRBD2 | TRBV5-6 | TGTGCCAGCAGCTTGGCCGCGAGCGGGAGGGCCCAGTACTTC | CASSLAASGRAQYF
TRBJ1-6 | - | 13 | - | TRBV12-3/TRBV12-4 | TGTGCCAGCAGACCGGACGGGTATTCACCCCTCCACTTT | CASRPDGYSPLHF
TRBJ1-6 | - | 13 | - | TRBV2 | TGTGCCAGCGGACCGGGCTCCCATTCACCCCTCCACTTT | CASGPGSHSPLHF
TRBJ1-6 | once | 15 | - | TRBV6-5 | TGTGCCAGCAGTTTAAACCGCCAGCTTAATTCACCCCTCCACTTT | CASSLNRQLNSPLHF
TRBJ2-7 | - | 13 | - | TRBV12-3/TRBV12-4 | TGTGCCAGCAGTTTAGCTAGACGGGGAAAGCAGTACTTC | CASSLARRGKQYF
TRBJ1-1 | - | 15 | - | TRBV28 | TGTGCCAGCAGCCGACCGTCGACAGGCTTCACTGAAGCTTTCTTT | CASSRPSTGFTEAFF
TRBJ2-5 | - | 17 | TRBD2 | TRBV19 | TGTGCCAGTAGTATAAGGATAGCTAGCGGGGTTAGAGAGACCCAGTACTTC | CASSIRIASGVRETQYF
TRBJ1-1 | - | 12 | TRBD1 | TRBV5-4 | TGTGCCAGCAGCCCAGGGACAGCTGAAGCTTTCTTT | CASSPGTAEAFF
TRBJ2-7 | - | 19 | TRBD2 | TRBV2 | TGTGCCAGCAGTCCCTATGGGGGGACTAGCGGGGGGGATACGGGCGAGCAGTACTTC | CASSPYGGTSGGDTGEQYF
TRBJ2-6 | - | 14 | - | TRBV5-1 | TGCGCCAGCAGCAAGCAAACGGGGGCCAACGTCCTGACTTTC | CASSKQTGANVLTF
TRBJ2-5 | - | 15 | TRBD1 | TRBV19 | TGTGCCAGTAGGATTACAGGACAGGGTCAACAGACCCAGTACTTC | CASRITGQGQQTQYF
TRBJ1-5 | - | 17 | TRBD1 | TRBV7-9 | TGTGCCAGCAGCTTAGGAGGACAGGGCCGTCTCCCTCAGCCCCAGCATTTT | CASSLGGQGRLPQPQHF
TRBJ1-4 | few | 13 | - | TRBV7-8 | TGTGCCAGCAGCACCCGGGTTAATGAAAAACTGTTTTTT | CASSTRVNEKLFF
TRBJ2-7 | - | 13 | - | TRBV19 | TGTGCCAGTAGCAGGCGTCTGGGCAACGAGCAGTACTTC | CASSRRLGNEQYF
TRBJ2-7 | - | 11 | - | TRBV2 | TGTGCCAGCAGAAGTAGTGCCGAGCAGTACTTC | CASRSSAEQYF
TRBJ1-5 | - | 19 | - | TRBV19 | TGTGCCAGTAGTCCCACGACCAGGGGAGGTGGCAGGAGCAATCAGCCCCAGCATTTT | CASSPTTRGGGRSNQPQHF
TRBJ2-5 | once | 13 | - | TRBV30 | TGTGCCTGGGGAGGGCAAGTTCGGGAGACCCAGTACTTC | CAWGGQVRETQYF